This entry lists 17 T cell receptor beta chains sequenced from one sample in a study of cytomegalovirus exposure and HLA in healthy donors. The primer mix had 60 Vbeta and 13 Jbeta primers. The repertoire was sequenced with immunoSEQ multiplex PCR; TCRdb's copy has only in-frame clones and lacks some. The data contain around 85,000 clones, around 80% of them singletons. Sequencing was performed on PBMCs. These receptors originate from a woman aged 45-65 years in good health and CMV-seropositive.

CDR3 protein: CASSLVGGGSPLHF. The CDR3 DNA follows: TGTGCCAGCAGCTTGGTTGGCGGAGGGTCACCCCTCCACTTT. The gene calls are TRBV5-6 and TRBJ1-6, with D unclear. Germline lookup yields CDR1 SGHDT and CDR2 YYEEEE. The CDR3 is made up of 14 amino acids. Trimming pared 0 bases from V and 10 bases from J, leaving 11 bases between.

In regard to this clone: One end of the junction varies from germline; a read error may be responsible. The chain joins TRBV7-9 to TRBJ2-6; 7 positions agree with TRBD1. The CDR3 length is 16 residues. From germline, CDR1 is SEHNR and CDR2 FQNEAQ (reference sequence). The CDR3 coding sequence is TGTTCCAGCAGCCCAAGAACAGGGGCCGGGGCCAACGTCCTGACTTTC. Translating gives CSSSPRTGAGANVLTF. Together with reference TRBV7-9 and TRBJ2-6, the CDR3 gives the full variable domain: DTGVSQNPRHKITKRGQNVTFRCDPISEHNRLYWYRQTLGQGPEFLTYFQNEAQLEKSRLLSDRFSAERPKGSFSTLEIQRTEQGDSAMYLCSSSPRTGAGANVLTFGAGSRLTVL.

The chain couples TRBV7-6 to TRBJ2-7; TRBD1 aligns across 7 bases. J was trimmed by 2 bases and V by 1 base; bases with no gene match: 5. This CDR3 comprises 15 residues. Looked up from germline, CDR1 is SGHVS and CDR2 is FNYEAQ. CDR3 sequence (DNA): TGTGCCAGCAGCTTAGGAGTTGGGACAGCCTACGAGCAGTACTTC. Translated, it gives CASSLGVGTAYEQYF. Filled out from reference TRBV7-6 and TRBJ2-7, the complete variable domain reads GAGVSQSPRYKVTKRGQDVALRCDPISGHVSLYWYRQALGQGPEFLTYFNYEAQQDKSGLPNDRFSAERPEGSISTLTIQRTEQRDSAMYRCASSLGVGTAYEQYFGPGTRLTVT.

V and J are TRBV7-9 and TRBJ2-7, with 10 bases identical to TRBD2. The CDR3 runs 15 residues. Germline values: CDR1 SEHNR, CDR2 FQNEAQ (reference sequence). The V and J ends lost 2 bases and 3 bases, in that order; junction bases with no gene match: 4. In DNA, the CDR3 is TGTGCCAGCAGCTTATTAGCGGGGGGCTTCTACGAGCAGTACTTC. As protein: CASSLLAGGFYEQYF.

This clone was seen more than once but under ten times. The chain couples TRBV6-6 to TRBJ1-3; 11 nucleotides agree with TRBD1. With 6 bases clipped from V and 3 bases from J, the junction kept 1 base outside the gene matches. CDR1 and CDR2 (germline): MNHNY, SVGAGI (reference sequence). The CDR3 is 14 amino acids. CDR3 DNA: TGTGCCAGCAGGGACAGGGGGCTTGGAAACACCATATATTTT. Amino acids: CASRDRGLGNTIYF.

The V call is TRBV5-1, the J call TRBJ2-3, with D maybe TRBD1 (6 bases). The V end was cut by 0 bases, the J end by 4 bases, with 15 bases between. Germline V gene data show CDR1 as SGHRS and CDR2 as YFSETQ. CDR3 length equals 16 residues. The chain's CDR3 is CASSLVHRAVADTQYF. The CDR3, as DNA: TGCGCCAGCAGCTTGGTTCACAGGGCCGTAGCAGATACGCAGTATTTT.

The V and J genes are TRBV27 and TRBJ2-1, with 7 bases lining up with TRBD2. Germline CDR1 and CDR2: MNHEY and SMNVEV (reference sequence). The CDR3 has 13 residues. Unmatched junction bases numbered 1, after V lost 8 bases and J lost 0 bases. CDR3 DNA sequence: TGTGCCAGCGGCGGGAGCTCCTACAATGAGCAGTTCTTC. Amino acids: CASGGSSYNEQFF.

J is TRBJ1-3 and V is TRBV5-1; D perhaps matches TRBD1 (6 bases). Trimming took off 0 bases at V and 3 bases at J, with 13 bases between the two ends. CDR3 size: 16 residues. CDR1 and CDR2 from the germline V gene are SGHRS and YFSETQ. CDR3 nucleotide sequence: TGCGCCAGCAGCTTGGATCAGGGGTCGATTGGAAACACCATATATTTT. It is translated as CASSLDQGSIGNTIYF.

This chain connects TRBV12-5 to TRBJ1-1, with TRBD1 as a possible D gene (6 bases). The V end was cut by 5 bases, the J end by 5 bases, with 15 bases between. This CDR3 contains 14 residues. Germline loops: CDR1 LGHNT, CDR2 FRNRAP. CDR3 DNA sequence: TGTGCTAGTGGTCCCCCCGTAGGGGGTACTGAAGCTTTCTTT. As protein: CASGPPVGGTEAFF.

This clone was seen only once. The chain carries TRBV5-3 and TRBJ1-5; D gene unclear. TRBV5-3 is labeled an ORF, and its function is uncertain. The V and J ends lost 0 bases and 0 bases respectively, with 7 bases between them. CDR3 length: 15 amino acids. The CDR3 sequence is CARSLGGSSNQPQHF. In DNA form, the CDR3 reads TGTGCCAGAAGCTTGGGCGGCAGTAGCAATCAGCCCCAGCATTTT.

This chain links TRBV5-1 with TRBJ1-1; 10 bases map to TRBD1. Germline CDR1 and CDR2: SGHRS and YFSETQ. V dropped 4 bases and J dropped 5; count of bases not matched to a gene: 14. The length of the CDR3 is 17 residues. The CDR3, as DNA: TGCGCCAGCAGCCGCAGTGGACAGGGGGAATCGTGGACTGAAGCTTTCTTT. Translation: CASSRSGQGESWTEAFF.

The genes are TRBV6-1 and TRBJ2-2, with TRBD2 matching 11 bases. This CDR3 has 16 amino acids. The germline V gene has CDR1 MNHNS and CDR2 SASEGT. Unmatched junction bases numbered 2, after V lost 1 base and J lost 4 bases. The DNA for the CDR3 is TGTGCCAGCAGTGAAGGGCTAGCGGGAGGCACCGGGGAGCTGTTTTTT. As protein: CASSEGLAGGTGELFF.

This clone was recorded only once. This chain's CDR3 is CASSHPYEKLFF. CDR3 DNA sequence: TGCGCCAGCAGCCACCCCTATGAAAAACTGTTTTTT. The chain couples TRBV4-1 to TRBJ1-4; D uncertain. Trimming shortened V by 3 bases and J by 6 bases, and 5 bases separated the two germline ends. The CDR3 extends over 12 amino acids. Germline V lookup: CDR1 MGHRA, CDR2 YSYEKL.

This chain connects TRBV11-2 to TRBJ2-7; no definite D call. Germline V gene sequence: CDR1 SGHAT, CDR2 FQNNGV. The germline V and J ends were trimmed by 5 bases and 7 bases, with 9 bases remaining between them. There are 11 residues in the CDR3. In nucleotides, the CDR3 is TGTGCCAGCAGCCAGGTGGGTGAGCAGTACGTC. Amino acids: CASSQVGEQYV.

The genes are TRBV7-9 and TRBJ2-1, with 8 positions matching TRBD1. Germline trimming cut 2 bases from V and 1 base from J; bases unmatched to any gene: 1. The CDR3 is 15 residues long. Germline CDR1 is SEHNR and CDR2 is FQNEAQ (reference sequence). CDR3 nucleotides: TGTGCCAGCAGCTTAACAGGGGGATCCTACAATGAGCAGTTCTTC. Its translation: CASSLTGGSYNEQFF.

The V call is TRBV28, the J call TRBJ1-1; 7 nucleotides agree with TRBD1. This CDR3 spans 15 amino acids. Germline V lookup: CDR1 MDHEN, CDR2 SYDVKM. The V segment lost 3 bases and the J segment 0 bases; nucleotides outside the gene matches: 4. The CDR3 DNA is TGTGCCAGCAGTTTCCTAGGACAGGTGAACACTGAAGCTTTCTTT. Encoded protein: CASSFLGQVNTEAFF.

This chain connects TRBV27 to TRBJ1-2; maybe TRBD1 (5 bases). CDR3 length: 18 residues. The V gene lost 6 bases and the J gene lost 0 bases, with 23 bases spanning the gap. Looked up from germline, CDR1 is MNHEY and CDR2 is SMNVEV (reference sequence). The CDR3 nucleotides are TGTGCCAGCAGCCCCTCATGGGGCGGAACCTCTTCTAACTATGGCTACACCTTC. Encoded protein: CASSPSWGGTSSNYGYTF.